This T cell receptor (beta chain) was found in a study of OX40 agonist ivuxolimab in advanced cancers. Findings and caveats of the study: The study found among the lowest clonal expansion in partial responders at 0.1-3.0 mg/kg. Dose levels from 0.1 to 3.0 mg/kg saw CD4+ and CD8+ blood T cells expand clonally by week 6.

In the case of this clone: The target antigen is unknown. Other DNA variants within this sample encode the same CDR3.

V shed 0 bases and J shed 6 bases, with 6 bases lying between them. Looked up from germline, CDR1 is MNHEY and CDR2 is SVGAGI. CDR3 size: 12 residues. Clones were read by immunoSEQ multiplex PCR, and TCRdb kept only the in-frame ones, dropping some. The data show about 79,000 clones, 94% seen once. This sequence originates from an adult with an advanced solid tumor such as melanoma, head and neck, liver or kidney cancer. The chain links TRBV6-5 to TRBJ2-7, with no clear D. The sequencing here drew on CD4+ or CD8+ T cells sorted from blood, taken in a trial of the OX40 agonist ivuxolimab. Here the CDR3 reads CASSYSGGEQYF. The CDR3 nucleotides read TGTGCCAGCAGTTACTCGGGTGGCGAGCAGTACTTC.